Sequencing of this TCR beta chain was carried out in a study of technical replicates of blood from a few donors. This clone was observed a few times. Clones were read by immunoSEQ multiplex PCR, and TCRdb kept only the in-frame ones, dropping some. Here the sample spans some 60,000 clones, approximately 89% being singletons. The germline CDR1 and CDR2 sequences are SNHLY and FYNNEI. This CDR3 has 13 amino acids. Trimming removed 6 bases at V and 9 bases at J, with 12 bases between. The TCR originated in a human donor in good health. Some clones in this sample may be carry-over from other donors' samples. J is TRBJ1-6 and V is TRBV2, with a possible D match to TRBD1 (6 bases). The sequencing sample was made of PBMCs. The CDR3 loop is CASRAGVSSPLHF. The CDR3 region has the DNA TGTGCCAGCAGGGCAGGGGTTAGTTCACCCCTCCACTTT.